A selection of T cell receptor beta chains follows, all from one sample in a study of PD-1 blockade in classical Hodgkin lymphoma. Method: immunoSEQ multiplex PCR; TCRdb's copy keeps in-frame clones and lacks some. Among 110,000 or so clones, approximately 89% were seen once, and the ten largest hold 15% to 20%. The source was peripheral blood mononuclear cells (PBMCs), collected before the fourth cycle of nivolumab. Receptors were obtained from a human donor with classical Hodgkin lymphoma. The CDR3 runs from the conserved cysteine through the conserved F or W. A D gene is named only where the DNA matches it firmly. Only some rows state a clone size, as once, few, many or a class for expanded clones.

D gene	V gene	J gene	clone size	CDR3 protein	CDR3 DNA
.	TRBV10-1	TRBJ2-5	.	CARGRGGQETQYF	TGCGCGAGGGGGCGGGGAGGGCAAGAGACCCAGTACTTC
TRBD2	TRBV2	TRBJ2-4	.	CASSDLADFFIGAKNIQYF	TGTGCCAGCAGTGATCTAGCGGACTTTTTTATCGGAGCCAAAAACATTCAGTACTTC
.	TRBV7-9	TRBJ2-1	.	CASSLPPSSYNEQFF	TGTGCCAGCAGCTTACCCCCTAGCTCCTACAATGAGCAGTTCTTC
.	TRBV6-5	TRBJ1-5	once	CASSRTDSNQPQHF	TGTGCCAGCAGTCGGACCGATAGCAATCAGCCCCAGCATTTT
.	TRBV6-5	TRBJ1-1	.	CASSYNPGTEAFF	TGTGCCAGCAGTTACAACCCAGGGACTGAAGCTTTCTTT
.	TRBV7-9	TRBJ1-2	.	CASSLVEYGYTF	TGTGCCAGCAGCTTAGTGGAGTATGGCTACACCTTC
.	TRBV6-6	TRBJ2-5	.	CASRDVGETQYF	TGTGCCAGCAGAGACGTTGGAGAGACCCAGTACTTC
.	TRBV27	TRBJ2-4	.	CASSNIRGVAKNIQYF	TGTGCCAGCAGTAATATAAGAGGGGTAGCCAAAAACATTCAGTACTTC
.	TRBV7-9	TRBJ2-3	.	CASSLAGDLRTPDTQYF	TGTGCCAGCAGCTTAGCGGGGGACTTGAGGACCCCGGATACGCAGTATTTT
TRBD2	TRBV30	TRBJ2-1	.	CAWSPAGGFDEQFF	TGTGCCTGGAGTCCGGCGGGAGGGTTCGATGAGCAGTTCTTC
.	TRBV2	TRBJ1-1	.	CASIRAVVMNTEAFF	TGTGCCAGCATACGGGCAGTGGTTATGAACACTGAAGCTTTCTTT
TRBD1	TRBV5-4	TRBJ1-2	.	CASSLHDRGNYGYTF	TGTGCCAGCAGCTTGCATGACAGGGGAAACTATGGCTACACCTTC
TRBD1	TRBV6-6	TRBJ1-4	.	CASGSIGTGEKLFF	TGTGCCAGTGGATCAATTGGGACAGGGGAAAAACTGTTTTTT
TRBD1	TRBV28	TRBJ2-5	.	CASSLSGTGKETQYF	TGTGCCAGCAGTTTATCAGGGACAGGGAAAGAGACCCAGTACTTC
.	TRBV5-1	TRBJ1-2	.	CASSLAPALYGYTF	TGCGCCAGCAGCTTGGCCCCGGCCCTCTATGGCTACACCTTC
.	TRBV21-1	TRBJ2-4	.	CASSPASGRSKNIQYF	TGTGCCAGCAGCCCGGCGAGCGGGAGGTCCAAAAACATTCAGTACTTC
TRBD1	TRBV7-9	TRBJ2-7	.	CASSSGQTISYEQYF	TGTGCCAGCAGCTCGGGACAGACCATCTCCTACGAGCAGTACTTC
.	TRBV6-5	TRBJ2-2	.	CASSYSRRGAGELFF	TGTGCCAGCAGTTACTCGAGAAGAGGGGCCGGGGAGCTGTTTTTT
.	TRBV30	TRBJ2-7	once	CAWEQGKEQYF	TGTGCCTGGGAGCAGGGGAAAGAGCAGTACTTC
TRBD2	TRBV5-1	TRBJ2-1	.	CASSPGLAGVGNEQFF	TGCGCCAGCAGCCCGGGACTAGCGGGAGTGGGGAATGAGCAGTTCTTC
TRBD1	TRBV19	TRBJ2-7	.	CASSMGTGTYEQYF	TGTGCCAGTAGTATGGGGACAGGGACTTACGAGCAGTACTTC
.	TRBV6-5	TRBJ2-7	.	CASSYSGGTYEQYF	TGTGCCAGCAGTTACTCGGGGGGAACCTACGAGCAGTACTTC
.	TRBV7-7	TRBJ2-7	.	CASSLEEGSEQYF	TGTGCTAGCAGTCTAGAGGAGGGTAGCGAGCAGTACTTC
TRBD1	TRBV19	TRBJ2-2	.	CASSETGGAPGELFF	TGTGCCAGTAGTGAGACAGGGGGCGCTCCCGGGGAGCTGTTTTTT
TRBD1	TRBV29-1	TRBJ2-3	once	CSVGTDSGDTQYF	TGCAGCGTCGGGACAGACTCTGGAGATACGCAGTATTTT